This T cell receptor (beta chain) was observed in a study of blood T cells in healthy people across ages. This clonotype was counted a few times. Trimming took 2 bases from V and 6 from J; bases not matched to a gene: 7. The CDR3 has 15 amino acids. Germline V gives CDR1 MNHNS, CDR2 SASEGT. Together with a sample-barcoded 5' primer, a J-beta primer mix was included in a second PCR lasting about 7 to 12 cycles. Per sample, CDR3-containing paired-end reads numbered at least 2.5 million. A single record per CDR3 protein comes from TCRdb applying MiXCR to the 5' RACE reads. In the table there are roughly 800,000 distinct CDR3 sequences, 25% to 30% of which are singletons. In addition, the sample was reused for a study of T cells of mothers and their children.

The source material was blood. The clonotype comes from a boy aged 5-17 years in good health. The chain combines TRBV6-1 with TRBJ2-3, with 8 bases that match TRBD2. The CDR3: CASSESAGGPDTQYF. DNA of the CDR3: TGTGCCAGCAGTGAAAGCGCGGGGGGACCGGATACGCAGTATTTT.